This T cell receptor (beta chain) was sequenced during a study of cytomegalovirus exposure and HLA in healthy donors (dated by TCRdb to 2016 to 2017). About the investigation overall: An earlier analysis of roughly 630 of the donors reported 250 to 350 Gb of sequence data and 117 million unique TCR beta sequences from approximately 180 million T cells. Donor age, sex, ethnicity and CMV serostatus were compiled alongside the repertoire data. Four to six DR-DQ haplotypes were handled as single units for association and clustering because linkage in the cohort was strong. The genetic ancestry cluster associated with self-reported Caucasian donors included 80% to 90% of the approximately 430 genotyped donors. All discovery cohort repertoires had been generated using a single sequencing platform. Around 300 gigabases of sequencing data and approximately 84 million unique TCR sequences were included in an early release covering roughly 600 HLA-typed donors. Typing coverage differed by locus: A, B, C, DRB1 and DQB1 were typed in about 629-640 donors, DQA1 in about 500, DPA1 in some 600, and DPB1 in 400 to 490. A later analysis re-examined previously published TCR beta repertoires from roughly 720 donors and added high-resolution HLA genotyping to investigate patterns of TCR occurrence. The aim of the study was to test whether cataloging public T cell receptors could identify signatures of past pathogen exposure. The study used immunosequencing to profile the T cell repertoires of 600 to 850 subjects and linked those repertoires to cytomegalovirus serostatus. On average, over 200,000 unique TCR beta nucleotide sequences were sequenced per donor among some 420 genotyped donors of the cohort, with roughly 19% of those sequences being non-productive. A separate validation cohort of roughly 120 different subjects was used in addition to the approximately 610-subject first cohort. The later analysis used no new phenotypic data to find candidate immune exposures, relying instead on TCR beta sequences and their occurrence across donors. In an earlier analysis of around 540 of the donors, high-throughput TCR beta sequencing was used to judge whether each TCR beta V gene segment behaved as functional or pseudogenic. Genome-wide SNP genotypes for about 60% of the roughly 670 donors were used in a later genetic analysis, which treated that subset as a discovery cohort. Class I and class II HLA loci were covered by the typing at four-digit resolution. To predict cytomegalovirus infection status, the study brought together high-throughput TCR immunosequencing, statistical association of individual TCRs with disease status, and machine learning.

Study-wide conclusions, independent of this receptor: While some public TCRs were present in many individuals, most TCR sequences turned up only very rarely across donors. In vitro tests confirmed that three of the cytomegalovirus-associated TCR beta chains recognize cytomegalovirus antigens. The classifier was reported to diagnose cytomegalovirus status with high specificity and sensitivity in both the original and validation cohorts. CMV serostatus was the only immune exposure information available for the cohort. A later genetic analysis associated a missense DCLRE1C variant with V-gene and J-gene trimming of TCR beta chains, and an independent cohort replicated the association. In the study, around 150 TCR beta chains were listed as associated with cytomegalovirus. According to a later analysis, parvovirus B19, influenza, CMV and Epstein-Barr virus appeared linked to several top co-occurrence clusters. In a later analysis, HLA-associated TCR beta chains showed more clonal expansion and lower generation probabilities than non-associated chains that were equally common. When HLA alleles, especially DR and DQ, strongly co-occurred, attributing TCR associations to individual alleles was difficult. Because HLA typing was unavailable for some donors at each locus, only the typed subset was used in association tests. In a later analysis, TCR association rates were found to vary across HLA loci, with the most associated TCRs seen for DRB1 alleles and the fewest for HLA-C alleles. According to a later genetic analysis, donors in an Asian-associated ancestry cluster had fewer N-insertions in productive TCRs than the roughly 670-donor mean. The presence/absence analyses assumed that sequencing depth was roughly uniform across donors, and that assumption may not be true. According to the authors, the approach could potentially be generalized to other disease states and immunological phenotypes. Linkage disequilibrium might explain the correlated functional status among segregating V segments, but an unknown experimental factor could not be excluded. The cohort was sequenced for TCR beta chains only, and without alpha or paired-chain data the features that could be detected were limited. In a later analysis, most CMV-associated TCR beta chains were found to appear HLA-restricted, with HLA associations seemingly driven largely by CMV exposure. A further reported finding was that TCR beta sequences accurately predicted the HLA-A and HLA-B alleles for most subjects in the first cohort. At a false discovery rate of 0.05, a later analysis linked 15,000 to 20,000 TCR beta sequences to specific HLA alleles. In an earlier analysis of approximately 590 of the donors, most TCR beta V segments appeared in productive rearrangements about 87% or about 30% of the time, broadly matching IMGT annotations. A cluster of highly shared sequence variants was judged likely to be a technical artifact of the sequencing pipeline. Some IMGT-functional V segments, including TRBV6-2 and TRBV6-3, could not be told apart with the 87-base-pair reads, so those segments were excluded. Roughly 17 rarely observed V segments, including chromosome 9 orphons, were excluded from the earlier analysis of a few hundred of the donors because counts were too low.

The cohort comprised some 700 healthy bone marrow donors. All cohort members were sampled while nominally healthy, although unrecorded immune exposures were likely present. The donor tested CMV seronegative, placing the donor among the 352 seronegative members of the cohort. A peripheral blood sample was provided by each donor, and peripheral blood mononuclear cells were used for TCR beta sequencing. The Qiagen DNeasy Blood Extraction Kit was used to extract genomic DNA from the blood cell samples. Receptor amplification or capture employed the immunoSEQ multiplex PCR assay. For the multiplex PCR, a mixture combining 60 forward primers for TCR Vbeta segments and 13 reverse primers for TCR Jbeta segments was used. The CDR3 region of rearranged TCR beta genes was amplified from genomic DNA by a multiplex PCR assay. The amplified TCR beta libraries were sequenced on the Illumina HiSeq System as 87-base-pair reads. The authors processed their data as follows. A later analysis tallied 75 million to 85 million unique TCR beta chains across the 600 to 700 repertoires, and some 10 million of those chains were shared by two or more donors. To remove PCR and sequencing errors, raw reads were error-corrected and collapsed into unique sequences using a nearest-neighbor algorithm that merged closely related sequences. V, D and J gene segments were assigned by aligning CDR3 sequences to IMGT reference sequences. For a sequence to be retained, a match of at least six nucleotides was required to both a V gene segment and a J gene segment. A rearrangement counted as productive if the CDR3 had no stop codons and remained in frame with V and J, and every other rearrangement counted as non-productive. CDR3 was defined according to IMGT convention as the region running from the second conserved V-encoded cysteine to the conserved J-encoded phenylalanine. The earlier analysis of about 610 of the donors excluded sequences that lacked an unambiguous match to a single V gene segment. In an earlier analysis of some 590 of the donors, V segments were called functional above 56.7% productive rearrangements and were called segregating when the between-donor standard deviation exceeded 5%. A statistical classification framework was developed to diagnose cytomegalovirus status using the catalog of TCR beta chain sequences. In a later analysis, TCR nucleotide sequences were compared against IMGT/GENE-DB human TR gene sequences so that V and J genes could be assigned. In a later analysis, CDR3 sequences and most-parsimonious VDJ recombination scenarios were assigned using the TCRdist pipeline. In a later analysis, each TCR beta chain was defined by its CDR3 amino acid sequence together with its V-gene family, and reads without a unique V-gene family were excluded. As a way to deal with suspected cross-contamination and a sequencing artifact, a later analysis dropped roughly 620 nucleotide sequences that were highly shared and had low generation probability. For each public chain, a later analysis derived a clonal expansion index from normalized ranks of inferred template counts within each repertoire. A later analysis computed generation probabilities with a VDJ recombination model fitted to out-of-frame rearrangements, and checked the results against IGoR. In a later analysis, hypergeometric tests were used to score TCR-TCR, TCR-HLA and TCR-CMV co-occurrence, with a repertoire-size bias correction applied to TCR pairs. To estimate false discovery rates, a later analysis permuted the HLA or CMV assignments 20 times. A later analysis grouped co-occurring TCRs with DBSCAN, adding TCRdist sequence similarity when clustering within HLA-allele-positive subsets. Repertoires with fewer than 30,000 or more than 120,000 public chains, plus five repertoires with anomalous nucleotide sharing, were excluded from co-occurrence clustering. As stored in TCRdb, this immuneACCESS dataset retains in-frame rearrangements with V and J assigned. A fraction of the clones does not appear; measured against another copy, unresolved V genes explain less than half of the discrepancy, and the remainder lacks a known reason. From that table come the V and J calls and clone size; the DNA was used to work out D and trimming. The sample yields about 130,000 clones; roughly 80% were counted once. The top ten hold about 1.2% of the sample.

As concerns this clone: The antigen this receptor binds is unknown. The input lacks base qualities; no much larger clone sits a single base away.

V is reduced by 5 bases and J by 1 base, leaving a spacing of 14 bases between them. From a lookup of the germline V gene (reference sequence), CDR1 and CDR2 are PRHDT and FYEKMQ. The CDR3 spans 15 residues, from the cysteine through the phenylalanine. Just CDR3 DNA is preserved here, 45 bases in frame from base 1. Material for sequencing was PBMCs. The clonotype was recovered from a boy younger than 18 in good health and CMV-seronegative. Recombination joined TRBV13 with TRBJ2-5; TRBD2 might be the D gene, on 5 matching bases. The sequenced DNA: TGTGCCAGCAGCCCCCGGCGGGTTGCCCAAGAGACCCAGTACTTC. Its coded protein is CASSPRRVAQETQYF.